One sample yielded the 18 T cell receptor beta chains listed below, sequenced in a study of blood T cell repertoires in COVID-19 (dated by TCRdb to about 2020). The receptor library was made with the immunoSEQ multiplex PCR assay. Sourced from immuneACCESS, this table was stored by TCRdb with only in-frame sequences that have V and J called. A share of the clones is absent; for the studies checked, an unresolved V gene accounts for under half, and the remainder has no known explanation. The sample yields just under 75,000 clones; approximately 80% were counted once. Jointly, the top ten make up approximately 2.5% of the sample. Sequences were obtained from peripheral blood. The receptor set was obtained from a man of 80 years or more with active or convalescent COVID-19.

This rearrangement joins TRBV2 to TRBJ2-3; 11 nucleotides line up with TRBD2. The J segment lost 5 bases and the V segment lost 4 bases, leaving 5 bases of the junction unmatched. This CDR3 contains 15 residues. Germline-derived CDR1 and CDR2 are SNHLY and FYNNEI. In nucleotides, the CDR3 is TGTGCCAGCAGTGGGACCGGGACTAGCGGAGATACGCAGTATTTT. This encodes CASSGTGTSGDTQYF.

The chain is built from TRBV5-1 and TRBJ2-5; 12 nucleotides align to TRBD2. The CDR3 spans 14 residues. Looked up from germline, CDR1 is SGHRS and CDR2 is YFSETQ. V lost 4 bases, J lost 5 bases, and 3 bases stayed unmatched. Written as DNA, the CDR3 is TGCGCCAGCAGCACCACTAGCGGGAGGGAGACCCAGTACTTC. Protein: CASSTTSGRETQYF.

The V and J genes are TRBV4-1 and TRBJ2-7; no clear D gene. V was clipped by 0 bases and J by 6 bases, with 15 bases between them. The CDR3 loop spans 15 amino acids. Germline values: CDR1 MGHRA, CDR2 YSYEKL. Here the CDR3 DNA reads TGCGCCAGCAGCCAAGAAGTATTTCGCCCGCGCGAGCAGTACTTC. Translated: CASSQEVFRPREQYF.

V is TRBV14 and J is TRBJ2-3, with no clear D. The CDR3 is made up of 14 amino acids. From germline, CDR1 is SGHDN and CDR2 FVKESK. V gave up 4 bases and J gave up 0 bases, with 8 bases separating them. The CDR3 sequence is CASSPIQSTDTQYF. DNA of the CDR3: TGTGCCAGCAGCCCAATACAAAGCACAGATACGCAGTATTTT. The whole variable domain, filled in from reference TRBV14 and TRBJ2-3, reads EAGVTQFPSHSVIEKGQTVTLRCDPISGHDNLYWYRRVMGKEIKFLLHFVKESKQDESGMPNNRFLAERTGGTYSTLKVQPAELEDSGVYFCASSPIQSTDTQYFGPGTRLTVL.

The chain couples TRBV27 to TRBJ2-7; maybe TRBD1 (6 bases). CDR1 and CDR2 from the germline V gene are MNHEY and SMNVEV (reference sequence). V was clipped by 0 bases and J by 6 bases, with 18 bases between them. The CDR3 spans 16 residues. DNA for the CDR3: TGTGCCAGCAGTTTATCTTCGGGGCAGGGGCGAAGCGAGCAGTACTTC. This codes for CASSLSSGQGRSEQYF.

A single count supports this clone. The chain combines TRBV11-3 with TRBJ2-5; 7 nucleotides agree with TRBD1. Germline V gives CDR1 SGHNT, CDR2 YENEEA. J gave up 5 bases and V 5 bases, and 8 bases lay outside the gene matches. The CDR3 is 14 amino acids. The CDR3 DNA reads TGTGCCAGCAGCCCCGACAGGGCGGGTGAGACCCAGTACTTC. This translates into CASSPDRAGETQYF.

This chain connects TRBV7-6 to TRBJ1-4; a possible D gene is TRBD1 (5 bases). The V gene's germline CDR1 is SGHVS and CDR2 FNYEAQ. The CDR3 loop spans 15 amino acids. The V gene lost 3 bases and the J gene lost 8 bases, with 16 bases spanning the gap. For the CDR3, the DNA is TGTGCCAGCAGCTTTCAGGTTAAATCAGGGGAAAAACTGTTTTTT. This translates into CASSFQVKSGEKLFF.

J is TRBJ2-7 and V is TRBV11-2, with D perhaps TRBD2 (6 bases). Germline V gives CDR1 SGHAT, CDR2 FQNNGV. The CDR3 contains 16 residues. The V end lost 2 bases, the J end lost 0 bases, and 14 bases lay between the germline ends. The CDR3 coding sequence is TGTGCCAGCAGCTTACGGCAAGGCGGGACCTCCTACGAGCAGTACTTC. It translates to CASSLRQGGTSYEQYF. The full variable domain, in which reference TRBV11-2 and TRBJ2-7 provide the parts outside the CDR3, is EAGVAQSPRYKIIEKRQSVAFWCNPISGHATLYWYQQILGQGPKLLIQFQNNGVVDDSQLPKDRFSAERLKGVDSTLKIQPAKLEDSAVYLCASSLRQGGTSYEQYFGPGTRLTVT.

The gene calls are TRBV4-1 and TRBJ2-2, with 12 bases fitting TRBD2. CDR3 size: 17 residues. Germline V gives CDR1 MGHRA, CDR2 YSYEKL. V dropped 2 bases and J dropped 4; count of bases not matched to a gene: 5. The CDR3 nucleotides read TGCGCCAGCAGCCAACGTACTAGCGGGGGGCTCACCGGGGAGCTGTTTTTT. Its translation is CASSQRTSGGLTGELFF.

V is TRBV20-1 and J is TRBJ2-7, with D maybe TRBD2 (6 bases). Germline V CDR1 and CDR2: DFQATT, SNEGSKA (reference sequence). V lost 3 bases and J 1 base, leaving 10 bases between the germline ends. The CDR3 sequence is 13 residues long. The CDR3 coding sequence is TGCAGTGCTAGTGGGGAGGCTTCCTACGAGCAGTACTTC. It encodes CSASGEASYEQYF.

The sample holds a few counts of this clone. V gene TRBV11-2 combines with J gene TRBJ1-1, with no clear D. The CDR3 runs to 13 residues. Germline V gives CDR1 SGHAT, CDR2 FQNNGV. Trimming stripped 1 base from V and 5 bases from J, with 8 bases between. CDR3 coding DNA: TGTGCCAGCAGCTTAGCCGCCAGGACTGAAGCTTTCTTT. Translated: CASSLAARTEAFF. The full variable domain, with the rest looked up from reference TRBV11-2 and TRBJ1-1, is EAGVAQSPRYKIIEKRQSVAFWCNPISGHATLYWYQQILGQGPKLLIQFQNNGVVDDSQLPKDRFSAERLKGVDSTLKIQPAKLEDSAVYLCASSLAARTEAFFGQGTRLTVV.

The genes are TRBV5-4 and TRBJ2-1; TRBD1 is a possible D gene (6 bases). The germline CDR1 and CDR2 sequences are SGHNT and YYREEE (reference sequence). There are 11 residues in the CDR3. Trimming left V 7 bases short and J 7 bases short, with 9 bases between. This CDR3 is CASGGPNEQFF. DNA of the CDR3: TGTGCCAGCGGGGGCCCAAATGAGCAGTTCTTC.

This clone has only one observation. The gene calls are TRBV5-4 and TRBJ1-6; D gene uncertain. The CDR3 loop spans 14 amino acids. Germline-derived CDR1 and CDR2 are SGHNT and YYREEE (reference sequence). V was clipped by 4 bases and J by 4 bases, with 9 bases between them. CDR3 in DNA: TGTGCCAGCAGCCAGGAATCTTATAATTCACCCCTCCACTTT. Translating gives CASSQESYNSPLHF.

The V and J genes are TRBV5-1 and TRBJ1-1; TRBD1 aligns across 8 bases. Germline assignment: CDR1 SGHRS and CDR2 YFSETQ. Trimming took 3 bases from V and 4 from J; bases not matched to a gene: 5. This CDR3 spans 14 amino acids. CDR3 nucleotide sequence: TGCGCCAGCAGCTCCGCGACAGGGGCCACTGAAGCTTTCTTT. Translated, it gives CASSSATGATEAFF.

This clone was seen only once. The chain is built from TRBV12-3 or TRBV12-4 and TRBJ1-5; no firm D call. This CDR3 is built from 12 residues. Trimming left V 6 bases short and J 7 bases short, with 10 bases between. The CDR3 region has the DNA TGTGCCAGCAGGGAATCGGGACAGCCCCAGCATTTT. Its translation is CASRESGQPQHF.

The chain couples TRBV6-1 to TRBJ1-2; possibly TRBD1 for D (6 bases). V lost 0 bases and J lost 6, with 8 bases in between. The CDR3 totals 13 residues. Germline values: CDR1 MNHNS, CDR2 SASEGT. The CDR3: CASSEAGGHGYTF. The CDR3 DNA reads TGTGCCAGCAGTGAAGCGGGGGGGCATGGCTACACCTTC.

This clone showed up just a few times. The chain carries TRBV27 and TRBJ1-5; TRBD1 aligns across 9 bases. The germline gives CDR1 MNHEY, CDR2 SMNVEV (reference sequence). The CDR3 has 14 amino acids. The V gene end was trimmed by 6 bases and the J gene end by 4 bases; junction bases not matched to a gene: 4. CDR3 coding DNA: TGTGCCAGCAGGGCAGGACAGGGGAATCAGCCCCAGCATTTT. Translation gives CASRAGQGNQPQHF.

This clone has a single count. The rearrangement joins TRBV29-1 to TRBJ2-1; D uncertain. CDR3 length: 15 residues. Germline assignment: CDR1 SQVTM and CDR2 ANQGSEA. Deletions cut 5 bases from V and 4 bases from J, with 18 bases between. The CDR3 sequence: CSVTSIGSWYNEQFF. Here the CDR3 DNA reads TGCAGCGTTACTTCCATCGGGTCGTGGTACAATGAGCAGTTCTTC.